Below, 32 T cell receptor beta chains from the same sample are listed, as sequenced in a study of T cell responses to AZD1222 COVID-19 vaccine. Sequencing used immunoSEQ multiplex PCR; TCRdb keeps in-frame clones, though not all of them. The sample carries some 93,000 clones, 70% to 90% recorded once. Here the sequenced sample was peripheral blood, taken 28 days after the second AZD1222 dose. Receptors were obtained from an adult who received the AZD1222 COVID-19 vaccine.

The chain is built from TRBV2 and TRBJ2-7; 8 bases line up with TRBD1. The CDR3 covers 14 residues. CDR1 is SNHLY and CDR2 is FYNNEI in the germline V gene. J gave up 5 bases and V 5 bases, and 8 bases lay outside the gene matches. CDR3 protein: CASSYGTGFNEQYF. CDR3 DNA: TGTGCCAGCAGTTATGGGACAGGATTTAACGAGCAGTACTTC.

As for this clone: The same CDR3 also results from other DNA sequences found in this sample. The chain uses TRBV7-2 and TRBJ1-5; D remains ambiguous. There are 15 residues in the CDR3. Looked up from germline, CDR1 is SGHTA and CDR2 is FQGNSA. Between the trimmed V and J ends, which lost 2 bases and 1 base, there was a span of 9 bases. CDR3 residues: CASSLRGESNQPQHF. In DNA form, the CDR3 reads TGTGCCAGCAGCTTACGGGGTGAGAGCAATCAGCCCCAGCATTTT.

V gene TRBV7-9 combines with J gene TRBJ2-3; D is possibly TRBD1 (5 bases). The germline V gene encodes CDR1 SEHNR and CDR2 FQNEAQ (reference sequence). The CDR3 extends over 16 amino acids. V was pared by 1 base and J by 7 bases, with 18 bases between. The CDR3 here is CASSLERQSSMNTQYF. DNA of the CDR3: TGTGCCAGCAGCTTAGAAAGACAGTCTTCAATGAATACGCAGTATTTT.

The chain recombines TRBV19 with TRBJ2-1; 9 bases agree with TRBD2. J lost 3 bases, V lost 1 base, and 1 base had no gene match. The CDR3 length is 15 residues. Germline V gives CDR1 LNHDA, CDR2 SQIVND (reference sequence). CDR3 bases: TGTGCCAGTAGTATAGGTAGCGGGAGCTACAATGAGCAGTTCTTC. It codes for CASSIGSGSYNEQFF.

V is TRBV9 and J is TRBJ2-2; 11 bases are a match to TRBD2. Germline V CDR1 and CDR2: SGDLS, YYNGEE. The CDR3 sequence is 16 residues long. V dropped 0 bases and J dropped 6; count of bases not matched to a gene: 4. CDR3 sequence: CASSVAASGGSGELFF. The CDR3 DNA reads TGTGCCAGCAGCGTAGCGGCTAGCGGGGGGTCCGGGGAGCTGTTTTTT.

The chain joins TRBV5-1 to TRBJ2-7, with TRBD1 matching 10 bases. The germline V gene encodes CDR1 SGHRS and CDR2 YFSETQ. There are 14 residues in the CDR3. Trimming removed 4 bases from V and 0 bases from J; junction bases left unmatched: 1. CDR3 region: CASSGDRGSYEQYF. The CDR3 nucleotides are TGCGCCAGCAGCGGGGACAGGGGCTCCTACGAGCAGTACTTC. Full variable domain (remainder filled in from reference TRBV5-1 and TRBJ2-7): KAGVTQTPRYLIKTRGQQVTLSCSPISGHRSVSWYQQTPGQGLQFLFEYFSETQRNKGNFPGRFSGRQFSNSRSEMNVSTLELGDSALYLCASSGDRGSYEQYFGPGTRLTVT.

This clone was observed a few times. The chain combines TRBV11-2 with TRBJ2-7; D is ambiguous. In germline, CDR1 is SGHAT, CDR2 FQNNGV. The CDR3 is 12 residues long. Trimming shortened V by 3 bases and J by 3 bases, and 6 bases separated the two germline ends. The CDR3 DNA reads TGTGCCAGCAGCTTCTCGGGCTACGAGCAGTACTTC. Amino acid sequence: CASSFSGYEQYF. The entire variable domain, with the rest obtained from reference TRBV11-2 and TRBJ2-7, is as follows: EAGVAQSPRYKIIEKRQSVAFWCNPISGHATLYWYQQILGQGPKLLIQFQNNGVVDDSQLPKDRFSAERLKGVDSTLKIQPAKLEDSAVYLCASSFSGYEQYFGPGTRLTVT.

This clone was picked up a small number of times. The V call is TRBV25-1, the J call TRBJ1-1, with D possibly TRBD1 on 6 matching bases. V was trimmed by 1 base and J by 0 bases, leaving 9 bases between them. Germline CDR1 is MGHDK and CDR2 is SYGVNS. The CDR3 loop spans 15 amino acids. The CDR3 sequence: CASSESDRLNTEAFF. The CDR3 DNA follows: TGTGCCAGCAGTGAATCAGACAGGTTGAACACTGAAGCTTTCTTT.

V gene TRBV6-1 combines with J gene TRBJ2-7; TRBD1 matches at 8 bases. CDR3 length: 14 amino acids. V dropped 3 bases and J dropped 2; count of bases not matched to a gene: 3. Germline V CDR1 and CDR2: MNHNS, SASEGT. In DNA form, the CDR3 reads TGTGCCAGCAGTGATACAGGGGGTCCCTACGAGCAGTACTTC. Encoded protein: CASSDTGGPYEQYF.

The genes are TRBV4-3 and TRBJ2-5; 8 bases line up with TRBD1. Per germline, CDR1 LGHNA and CDR2 YSLEER. The length of the CDR3 is 15 residues. The trim removed 3 bases at V and 2 bases at J, leaving 5 bases unmatched. DNA of the CDR3: TGCGCCAGCAGCCAGTACAGGGGGGAGCAAGAGACCCAGTACTTC. As protein: CASSQYRGEQETQYF.

The rearrangement links TRBV12-3 or TRBV12-4 to TRBJ1-5, with D possibly being TRBD1 (6 bases). The V gene lost 5 bases and the J gene lost 5 bases, with 10 bases spanning the gap. The CDR3 is 13 residues long. The CDR3 region is CASSPRGDQPQHF. CDR3 in DNA: TGTGCCAGCAGTCCAAGGGGGGATCAGCCCCAGCATTTT.

The chain recombines TRBV11-2 with TRBJ2-7; TRBD2 aligns across 7 bases. Germline CDR1 SGHAT, CDR2 FQNNGV. V shed 0 bases and J 3 bases; nucleotides not matched to a gene: 8. This CDR3 is 16 amino acids long. This CDR3 is CASSLDWAGVHYEQYF. CDR3 in DNA: TGTGCCAGCAGCTTAGATTGGGCGGGGGTCCACTACGAGCAGTACTTC.

CDR3 sequence reads: CASSAVGGDTQYF. As DNA, the CDR3 is TGTGCCAGCAGCGCGGTTGGGGGAGATACGCAGTATTTT. The chain combines TRBV5-6 with TRBJ2-3; D possibly matches TRBD1 or TRBD2 (5 bases each). The CDR3 is 13 residues long. Per the germline V gene, CDR1 is SGHDT and CDR2 is YYEEEE. Trimming removed 4 bases at V and 5 bases at J, with 11 bases between.

This chain joins TRBV30 and TRBJ2-3; D perhaps matches TRBD2 (5 bases). The CDR3 is 15 amino acids. V gave up 0 bases and J gave up 0 bases, with 10 bases separating them. Per germline, CDR1 GTSNPN and CDR2 SVGIG (reference sequence). The CDR3 here is CAWSVLGHSTDTQYF. For the CDR3, the DNA is TGTGCCTGGAGTGTACTAGGGCACAGCACAGATACGCAGTATTTT.

CDR3 nucleotides: TGTGCCAACGGAGGCGGGGGGACAGATACGCAGTATTTT. Amino acids: CANGGGGTDTQYF. The genes are TRBV10-3 and TRBJ2-3, with 8 bases aligning to TRBD2. V gave up 10 bases and J gave up 3 bases; unmatched junction bases: 6. The germline V gene has CDR1 ENHRY and CDR2 SYGVKD. The CDR3 is 13 residues long.

This sequence joins TRBV2 and TRBJ2-1; D is uncertain. CDR3 length equals 11 residues. V lost 7 bases and J lost 3, with 4 bases in between. Looked up from germline, CDR1 is SNHLY and CDR2 is FYNNEI. CDR3: CASNFYNEQFF. The CDR3 bases are TGTGCCAGCAATTTCTACAATGAGCAGTTCTTC.

The rearrangement links TRBV27 to TRBJ1-5; no clear D. This CDR3 spans 15 amino acids. V was pared by 0 bases and J by 0 bases, with 6 bases between. Germline V gene data show CDR1 as MNHEY and CDR2 as SMNVEV (reference sequence). In DNA form, the CDR3 reads TGTGCCAGCAGTTTATCGGTGAATAGCAATCAGCCCCAGCATTTT. Its translation is CASSLSVNSNQPQHF.

The rearrangement uses TRBV11-2 and TRBJ2-7; no reliable D call. The germline V and J ends were trimmed by 0 bases and 6 bases, with 6 bases remaining between them. The CDR3 runs 12 residues. Germline V gives CDR1 SGHAT, CDR2 FQNNGV. The CDR3 DNA sequence: TGTGCCAGCAGCTTAGATCTGACCGAGCAGTACTTC. This encodes CASSLDLTEQYF.

This sequence joins TRBV7-6 and TRBJ2-3; the D is unclear. Trimming removed 2 bases from V and 4 bases from J, with 4 bases in between. CDR1 and CDR2 from the germline V gene are SGHVS and FNYEAQ. This CDR3 comprises 12 residues. The CDR3 DNA reads TGTGCCAGCAGCTTAACGGCAGATACGCAGTATTTT. Protein sequence: CASSLTADTQYF.

The rearrangement uses TRBV14 and TRBJ1-3, with no clear D. The CDR3 sequence is 13 residues long. The germline gives CDR1 SGHDN, CDR2 FVKESK. The V end was cut by 4 bases, the J end by 0 bases, with 4 bases between. The CDR3 protein is CASSPNSGNTIYF. Here the CDR3 DNA reads TGTGCCAGCAGCCCCAACTCTGGAAACACCATATATTTT.

The rearrangement uses TRBV18 and TRBJ2-1, with 8 bases fitting TRBD2. Germline values: CDR1 KGHSH, CDR2 LQKENI. The length of the CDR3 is 15 residues. The J segment lost 2 bases and the V segment lost 6 bases, leaving 6 bases of the junction unmatched. CDR3 coding DNA: TGTGCCAGCTCCAGGGCGGGAGGAACCTACAATGAGCAGTTCTTC. It specifies CASSRAGGTYNEQFF.

The chain has TRBV4-2 and TRBJ2-3; unclear D gene. This CDR3 region has 15 residues. Germline CDR1 reads LGHNA; CDR2 reads YNFKEQ. The V gene lost 2 bases and the J gene lost 6 bases, with 15 bases spanning the gap. The CDR3 DNA follows: TGTGCCAGCAGCCAATCCCCTGGTCCGGAGGATACGCAGTATTTT. Translating it yields CASSQSPGPEDTQYF.

This clone has just one count. The genes are TRBV7-2 and TRBJ2-1, with D tentatively TRBD1 or TRBD2 (6 bases each). V lost 1 base and J lost 7, with 14 bases in between. Germline V CDR1 and CDR2: SGHTA, FQGNSA. The CDR3 is made up of 15 amino acids. The chain's CDR3 is CASSLVGQGRNEQFF. In DNA form, the CDR3 reads TGTGCCAGCAGCTTAGTTGGGCAGGGGAGGAATGAGCAGTTCTTC.

The genes are TRBV5-1 and TRBJ1-4; 8 nucleotides align to TRBD1. The CDR3 is made up of 13 amino acids. Germline values: CDR1 SGHRS, CDR2 YFSETQ. Germline trimming cut 4 bases from V and 8 bases from J; bases unmatched to any gene: 4. The CDR3 is CASSTGQGEKLFF. CDR3 sequence (DNA): TGCGCCAGCAGCACCGGACAGGGAGAAAAACTGTTTTTT.

The chain carries TRBV27 and TRBJ2-5; TRBD1 agrees at 8 bases. The CDR3 loop spans 15 amino acids. The V gene's germline CDR1 is MNHEY and CDR2 SMNVEV (reference sequence). Unmatched junction bases numbered 8, after V lost 3 bases and J lost 5 bases. The CDR3 DNA follows: TGTGCCAGCAGTTTTGGCCCCAGGGGGCGGGAGACCCAGTACTTC. Protein: CASSFGPRGRETQYF.

The chain links TRBV6-5 to TRBJ2-3; possible D gene TRBD2, 6 bases. The CDR3 is made up of 13 amino acids. Trimming pared 6 bases from V and 4 bases from J, leaving 11 bases between. Germline CDR1 reads MNHEY; CDR2 reads SVGAGI. CDR3 protein: CASSVAEADTQYF. In DNA, the CDR3 is TGTGCCAGCAGCGTAGCGGAGGCAGATACGCAGTATTTT.

This clone was counted once. The gene calls are TRBV14 and TRBJ1-2; 7 bases match TRBD1. The CDR3 has 13 amino acids. Per the germline V gene, CDR1 is SGHDN and CDR2 is FVKESK. Trimming cost V 5 bases and J 8 bases; bases outside gene matches: 8. CDR3 sequence: CASSFDRAGGYTF. The CDR3 bases are TGTGCCAGCAGCTTCGACAGGGCGGGGGGCTACACCTTC.

The J gene is TRBJ2-1, the V gene TRBV9, with D possibly called TRBD1 or TRBD2 (5 bases each). Germline V gene data show CDR1 as SGDLS and CDR2 as YYNGEE. Trimming shortened V by 0 bases and J by 2 bases, and 12 bases separated the two germline ends. The CDR3 runs to 16 residues. The CDR3 reads CASSVGGRGTYNEQFF. The CDR3 region has the DNA TGTGCCAGCAGCGTAGGGGGCAGAGGGACCTACAATGAGCAGTTCTTC.

This sequence joins TRBV7-6 and TRBJ2-2; D is uncertain. The V gene lost 6 bases and the J gene lost 2 bases, with 10 bases spanning the gap. This CDR3 region has 14 residues. Germline V gene data show CDR1 as SGHVS and CDR2 as FNYEAQ. CDR3 loop: CASRPDVNTGELFF. In nucleotides, the CDR3 is TGTGCCAGCAGACCGGACGTAAACACCGGGGAGCTGTTTTTT. Using reference TRBV7-6 and TRBJ2-2 for the parts outside the CDR3, the full variable domain is GAGVSQSPRYKVTKRGQDVALRCDPISGHVSLYWYRQALGQGPEFLTYFNYEAQQDKSGLPNDRFSAERPEGSISTLTIQRTEQRDSAMYRCASRPDVNTGELFFGEGSRLTVL.

This sequence joins TRBV7-9 and TRBJ1-4, with D perhaps matching TRBD1 (6 bases). The germline CDR1 and CDR2 sequences are SEHNR and FQNEAQ (reference sequence). V was shortened by 5 bases and J by 2 bases, with 12 bases between the two germline ends. The CDR3 sequence is 15 residues long. The CDR3 is CASSPGQPTNEKLFF. The CDR3 bases are TGTGCCAGCAGCCCTGGACAGCCGACTAATGAAAAACTGTTTTTT.

As regards this clone: One junction end does not reproduce the germline sequence, and a read error may be involved. The V and J genes are TRBV29-1 and TRBJ1-3; D is ambiguous. Looked up from germline, CDR1 is SQVTM and CDR2 is ANQGSEA. This CDR3 comprises 12 residues. CDR3 amino acids: CSVANPGTTIYF. CDR3 nucleotide sequence: TGCAGCGTTGCCAACCCTGGAACCACCATATATTTT.

The J gene is TRBJ1-5, the V gene TRBV28; TRBD1 matches at 7 bases. The V segment lost 6 bases and the J segment 4 bases; nucleotides outside the gene matches: 12. CDR1 is MDHEN and CDR2 is SYDVKM in the germline V gene. This CDR3 contains 16 residues. CDR3 sequence: CASSQDRAGINQPQHF. CDR3 DNA: TGTGCCAGCAGCCAAGACAGGGCGGGGATAAATCAGCCCCAGCATTTT.